The rows below give T cell receptor beta chains drawn from one sample of a study of cytomegalovirus exposure and HLA in healthy donors. Sequenced by immunoSEQ multiplex PCR; TCRdb stores in-frame clones only, minus some. The data contain hundreds of thousands of clones, 85% of them singletons. The material sequenced was PBMCs. The receptors derive from a girl between 2 and 10 years old in good health and CMV-seronegative. Both conserved end residues are part of each CDR3. A D gene is named only where the DNA matches it firmly. Size tells how often a clone was seen (once, few, many) or the class of an expanded clone, and some rows leave it out.

abundance	v_gene	j_gene	d_gene	CDR3nt	CDR3aa
.	TRBV11-1	TRBJ2-7	.	TGTGCCAGCAGTTTGGTAGTTCCCTACGAGCAGTACTTC	CASSLVVPYEQYF
few	TRBV15	TRBJ1-5	.	TGTGCCACCAGCAGCTACAGAAATCAGCCCCAGCATTTT	CATSSYRNQPQHF
once	TRBV29-1	TRBJ1-2	TRBD1	TGCAGCGTACAGGGGGCCTATGGCTACACCTTC	CSVQGAYGYTF
few	TRBV13	TRBJ2-3	.	TGTGCCAGCAGCCAACGTACAATCGGGGCAGATACGCAGTATTTT	CASSQRTIGADTQYF
.	TRBV7-9	TRBJ2-1	TRBD2	TGTGCCAGCAGCTTCGGCGGGAGGGCTGGGGGCAATGAGCAGTTCTTC	CASSFGGRAGGNEQFF
.	TRBV7-9	TRBJ1-5	.	TGTGCCAGCAGCTTATACCAGGGTCAGCCCCAGCATTTT	CASSLYQGQPQHF
.	TRBV2	TRBJ1-2	TRBD1	TGTGCCAGCCAACCCCGGACAGGGAAGCTTCACTATGGCTACACCTTC	CASQPRTGKLHYGYTF
.	TRBV6-1	TRBJ1-2	.	TGTGCCAGCAGACGGGAGGGAGGCTATGGCTACACCTTC	CASRREGGYGYTF
.	TRBV30	TRBJ2-1	TRBD2	TGTGCCTGGAGTGTAGCGGGAGATGAGCAGTTCTTC	CAWSVAGDEQFF
.	TRBV5-8	TRBJ2-1	TRBD1	TGTGCCAGCAGCTTGGGGACCGGGACAGGGGTCAATGAGCAGTTCTTC	CASSLGTGTGVNEQFF
few	TRBV5-1	TRBJ1-1	TRBD1	TGCGCCAGCAGCTGGGACAGCCTGAACACTGAAGCTTTCTTT	CASSWDSLNTEAFF
.	TRBV6-5	TRBJ2-1	.	TGTGCCAGCAGCAACGCGCTCGGGGTAGGCAATGAGCAGTTCTTC	CASSNALGVGNEQFF
.	TRBV5-4	TRBJ2-7	TRBD2	TGTGCCAGCAGCGCCGCCCCTAGCGGGGGGGCGTACGAGCAGTACTTC	CASSAAPSGGAYEQYF
.	TRBV29-1	TRBJ2-5	.	TGCAGCCATGTCATCTTAGCGGTTCAAGAGACCCAGTACTTC	CSHVILAVQETQYF
once	TRBV19	TRBJ1-2	.	TGTGCCAGTACCCCGGAGGGCCTCATCTATGGCTACACCTTC	CASTPEGLIYGYTF
once	TRBV19	TRBJ1-2	TRBD1	TGTGCCAGTAGTGGGACAGGGGGTGGCTACACCTTC	CASSGTGGGYTF
.	TRBV5-1	TRBJ2-7	.	TGCGCCAGCAGAGGGGGGATGGGACAGAGCTCCTACGAGCAGTACTTC	CASRGGMGQSSYEQYF
.	TRBV4-1	TRBJ2-1	.	TGCGCCAGCAGCCGACCAACCCCTAGCTCCTACAATGAGCAGTTCTTC	CASSRPTPSSYNEQFF
.	TRBV27	TRBJ1-1	.	TGTGCCAGCTGGAGGAACACTGAAGCTTTCTTT	CASWRNTEAFF
.	TRBV5-1	TRBJ2-3	TRBD1	TGCGCCAGCAACCCGACAGGGACAGATACGCAGTATTTT	CASNPTGTDTQYF
once	TRBV27	TRBJ1-5	.	TGTGCCAGCAGCACAATGGGGGGAAGCAATCAGCCCCAGCATTTT	CASSTMGGSNQPQHF
.	TRBV7-2	TRBJ2-3	TRBD2	TGTGCCAGCAGCGGGACTAGTACATCAGATACGCAGTATTTT	CASSGTSTSDTQYF
.	TRBV6-5	TRBJ2-7	.	TGTGCCAGCAGTTACTCGGGGACTCACTACGAGCAGTACTTC	CASSYSGTHYEQYF
once	TRBV7-3	TRBJ2-6	.	TGTGCCAGCGGTGTCGGGATAAGAGCCAACGTCCTGACTTTC	CASGVGIRANVLTF
once	TRBV5-1	TRBJ2-7	.	TGCGCCAGCAGCCTACATTGGGGACTCACTACTTCGGGTAACGAGCAGTACTTC	CASSLHWGLTTSGNEQYF
.	TRBV5-1	TRBJ1-5	TRBD1	TGCGCCAGCAGCTCCGACAGGGGGAGCAATCAGCCCCAGCATTTT	CASSSDRGSNQPQHF
.	TRBV29-1	TRBJ1-1	.	TGCAGCGCAGGGGACCTGTTGAACACTGAAGCTTTCTTT	CSAGDLLNTEAFF
.	TRBV9	TRBJ2-4	.	TGTGCCAGCAGCCTGGGACTGCTAGCCAAAAACATTCAGTACTTC	CASSLGLLAKNIQYF
.	TRBV6-5	TRBJ1-2	.	TGTGCCAGCTTCGGTAAAAATGGCTACACCTTC	CASFGKNGYTF
.	TRBV7-2	TRBJ2-7	.	TGTGCCAGCAGCTTAGGTGGAGTACGGGAGTTCCCCTACGAGCAGTACTTC	CASSLGGVREFPYEQYF
.	TRBV6-5	TRBJ2-5	.	TGTGCCAGCAGTTCGGGATCTTATCAAGAGACCCAGTACTTC	CASSSGSYQETQYF
.	TRBV5-1	TRBJ2-3	TRBD2	TGCGCCAGCAGTTACCTAGCGGCTGGGGCAGATACGCAGTATTTT	CASSYLAAGADTQYF
.	TRBV7-9	TRBJ2-1	.	TGTGCCAGCAGCTCCTATCGTGGTGAGCAGTTCTTC	CASSSYRGEQFF
.	TRBV29-1	TRBJ1-2	.	TGCAGCGCATGGCTGTTTTATGGCTACACCTTC	CSAWLFYGYTF
few	TRBV6-1	TRBJ1-4	TRBD1	TGTGCCAGCCGACGACAGGGGGGAGGTGAAAAACTGTTTTTT	CASRRQGGGEKLFF
.	TRBV7-9	TRBJ2-5	.	TGTGCCAGCAGCCGGGGGGAGACCCAGTACTTC	CASSRGETQYF
.	TRBV2	TRBJ1-2	TRBD1	TGTGCCAGCAGTGGGAGGTGGACAGGCCCCTATGGCTACACCTTC	CASSGRWTGPYGYTF
.	TRBV5-1	TRBJ2-1	.	TGCGCCAGCAGCGTCTGGGAGGATGAGCAGTTCTTC	CASSVWEDEQFF
.	TRBV7-8	TRBJ2-1	TRBD2	TGTGCCAGCAGCTTTAGAGTACTAGCGGGAGTTTTGCAGTTCTTC	CASSFRVLAGVLQFF
.	TRBV19	TRBJ1-6	TRBD1	TGTGCCAGCCGGGACAGGGGAAGTCGGTCACCCCTCCACTTT	CASRDRGSRSPLHF
.	TRBV6-5	TRBJ2-7	.	TGTGCCAGCAGTTACTCTAGCGGAGGGTACGAGCAGTACTTC	CASSYSSGGYEQYF
.	TRBV7-9	TRBJ1-2	.	TGTGCCAGCAGCTTAACCGGGAATGGCTACACCTTC	CASSLTGNGYTF